Given below is one T cell receptor beta chain in context. The entry originates in a study of blood T cell repertoires in COVID-19. As for the study in general: PBMCs, B-cell-depleted T cells, or T cells provided the cDNA or gDNA that made up the material.

Germline-derived CDR1 and CDR2 are MDHEN and SYDVKM. This CDR3 is built from 15 residues. V was clipped by 6 bases and J by 5 bases, with 17 bases between them. Repertoires were generated with immunoSEQ multiplex PCR, while TCRdb's copy carries only in-frame clones and drops some. The sample lists about 100,000 clones; around 89% were seen once. This receptor was taken from a man in his forties or fifties with active or convalescent COVID-19. Sample: peripheral blood. V and J are TRBV28 and TRBJ1-5; D is perhaps TRBD1 (5 bases). The CDR3 loop is CASSHTQGGDQPQHF. CDR3 coding DNA: TGTGCCAGCAGCCACACCCAGGGCGGAGATCAGCCCCAGCATTTT. Full variable domain (remainder filled in from reference TRBV28 and TRBJ1-5): DVKVTQSSRYLVKRTGEKVFLECVQDMDHENMFWYRQDPGLGLRLIYFSYDVKMKEKGDIPEGYSVSREKKERFSLILESASTNQTSMYLCASSHTQGGDQPQHFGDGTRLSIL.